This T cell receptor (beta chain) derives from a study of blood T cell repertoires in COVID-19. At the level of the study: Acute-phase and convalescent COVID-19 samples originated in the United States, Italy and Spain.

The CDR3 extends over 17 amino acids. The V and J ends lost 5 bases and 4 bases, in that order; junction bases with no gene match: 11. CDR1 is MNHNY and CDR2 is SVGAGI in the germline V gene (reference sequence). Original processing methods: Scientists estimated how many nucleated cells there were by amplifying reference gene primers. Profiling relied on immunoSEQ multiplex PCR, and the TCRdb table lists in-frame clones only, not all of them. Clone size and V and J calls were adopted from that table, with D and trimming inferred from the DNA. Here the sample spans around 120,000 clones, 90% being singletons.

This receptor was identified in a middle-aged man with active COVID-19. Sequenced input: peripheral blood. The chain combines TRBV6-6 with TRBJ1-1; 12 bases fit TRBD1. The CDR3 DNA follows: TGTGCCAGCAGTCCCATCGGGACAGGGGGCAGGATCACTGAAGCTTTCTTT. Residues: CASSPIGTGGRITEAFF.